This T cell receptor beta chain stems from a study of Graves' ophthalmopathy and Graves' hyperthyroidism. The study amplified TCR beta CDR3 regions using RNA transcripts. First-round RT-PCR relied on HTBI primers, and a second-round multiplex PCR came next. Via MiXCR, TCRdb re-called the multiplex PCR reads, giving one row per CDR3 protein. The table has 300,000 to 400,000 distinct CDR3 sequences, around a sixth seen once; the top ten hold around an eighth. Many counts were recorded for this clonotype. Trimming stripped 5 bases from V and 1 base from J, with 14 bases between. The CDR3 sequence is 14 residues long. Germline CDR1 SQVTM, CDR2 ANQGSEA.

This clonotype was sampled from an adult man with Graves' ophthalmopathy. Material: peripheral blood. This chain joins TRBV29-1 and TRBJ1-1; no firm D call. CDR3 in amino acids: CSVTSGGRNTEAFF. Written as DNA, the CDR3 is TGCAGCGTTACCAGCGGAGGGCGGAACACTGAAGCTTTCTTT.